The rows below give T cell receptor beta chains drawn from one sample of a study of cytomegalovirus exposure and HLA in healthy donors. The method was immunoSEQ multiplex PCR; TCRdb's version includes in-frame clones alone and lacks a portion of them. The repertoire includes approximately 120,000 clones, less than 80% of them detected once, and 3% to 4% sits in the top ten. The material sequenced was PBMCs. These receptors were obtained from a woman in her 50s in good health and CMV-seronegative. Both conserved end residues are part of each CDR3. A D gene is named only where the DNA matches it firmly. Where a row states a size, it is once, few, many or the class of an expanded clone; other rows omit it.

J	D	size	V	DNA	CDR3
TRBJ1-3	TRBD1	NA	TRBV7-8	TGTGCCAGCAGCTTAGAGAGGGGGCTGGCTGGAAACACCATATATTTT	CASSLERGLAGNTIYF
TRBJ1-1	NA	NA	TRBV6-5	TGTGCCAGCAGTTACTCAGGGGGACACACTGAAGCTTTCTTT	CASSYSGGHTEAFF
TRBJ2-7	NA	NA	TRBV7-8	TGTGCCAGCAGCCCACAGGTCCTTTACGAGCAGTACTTC	CASSPQVLYEQYF
TRBJ2-1	TRBD2	few	TRBV9	TGTGCCAGCAGCACACCCGGGACTAGCGGGAGTAACTACAATGAGCAGTTCTTC	CASSTPGTSGSNYNEQFF
TRBJ1-2	NA	NA	TRBV27	TGTGCCAGCAGTATTTCCTCCGGGACTCAGGGCTACACCTTC	CASSISSGTQGYTF
TRBJ1-5	NA	NA	TRBV27	TGTGCCAGCAGTTTAGACTTTCTCCAGCCCCAGCATTTT	CASSLDFLQPQHF
TRBJ2-7	NA	once	TRBV7-9	TGTTCCAGCACCCCCCCCGACACAACGCAGTACTTC	CSSTPPDTTQYF
TRBJ1-2	NA	NA	TRBV30	TGTGCCTGGGGGCGGGGACCCAACTATGGCTACACCTTC	CAWGRGPNYGYTF
TRBJ2-1	NA	NA	TRBV7-3	TGTGCCAGCAGCTTAACACTTGGGGGCGAGCAGTTCTTC	CASSLTLGGEQFF
TRBJ2-5	TRBD1	NA	TRBV18	TGTGCCAGCTCACCCGGGACAGGGCCCCAAGAGACCCAGTACTTC	CASSPGTGPQETQYF
TRBJ1-1	NA	NA	TRBV27	TGTGCCAGCAGTCCCAGTTGGCAGTCGAACACTGAAGCTTTCTTT	CASSPSWQSNTEAFF
TRBJ2-5	TRBD1	NA	TRBV18	TGTGCCAGCTCACCCGGGACAGAACAGACCCAGTACTTC	CASSPGTEQTQYF
TRBJ1-1	NA	NA	TRBV7-3	TGTGCCAGCAGCTTAGGAGACAGGATGATCACTGAAGCTTTCTTT	CASSLGDRMITEAFF
TRBJ2-7	NA	NA	TRBV14	TGTGCCAGCAGCCCCGCGCGGGTTCCCTACGAGCAGTACTTC	CASSPARVPYEQYF
TRBJ2-7	TRBD2	NA	TRBV28	TGTGCCAGCAGTTTTTCACTAGCGGTCTACGAGCAGTACTTC	CASSFSLAVYEQYF
TRBJ2-1	TRBD2	NA	TRBV19	TGTGCCAGTAGTATAGATTCTAGCGGGAGGTACAATGAGCAGTTCTTC	CASSIDSSGRYNEQFF
TRBJ1-4	NA	few	TRBV29-1	TGCAGCGTTGGGGGCAGCTTTAATGAAAAACTGTTTTTT	CSVGGSFNEKLFF
TRBJ1-1	NA	NA	TRBV30	TGTGCCTGGAGATCAGCAGGGAACACTGAAGCTTTCTTT	CAWRSAGNTEAFF
TRBJ1-5	NA	NA	TRBV19	TGTGCCAGTAGGCAAACGGGTCAGCCCCAGCATTTT	CASRQTGQPQHF
TRBJ2-7	NA	NA	TRBV11-2	TGTGCCAGCAGCCTTCCTATTGTGCGCTACGAGCAGTACTTC	CASSLPIVRYEQYF
TRBJ1-1	TRBD1	NA	TRBV28	TGTGCCAGCAGTTCACCACAGGGGATGAACACTGAAGCTTTCTTT	CASSSPQGMNTEAFF
TRBJ1-4	TRBD1	few	TRBV5-6	TGTGCCAGCAGCTTTCCGACAGGGAATGAAAAACTGTTTTTT	CASSFPTGNEKLFF
TRBJ2-1	NA	NA	TRBV13	TGTGCCAGCAGCCGGACTTCGAGCTCCTACAATGAGCAGTTCTTC	CASSRTSSSYNEQFF
TRBJ2-5	NA	NA	TRBV2	TGTGCCAGCTCAGGGGGGTTTGAGGCCCAGTACTTC	CASSGGFEAQYF
TRBJ1-1	TRBD1	NA	TRBV7-2	TGTGCCAGCAGCCCGTGGACAGGGGTGACTGAAGCTTTCTTT	CASSPWTGVTEAFF
TRBJ2-7	TRBD1	NA	TRBV30	TGTGCCTGGAGTGCCGGGACAGGGCCCTACGAGCAGTACTTC	CAWSAGTGPYEQYF
TRBJ2-7	TRBD2	NA	TRBV28	TGTGCCAGCAGAAAAACTAGCGACGTCTCCTACGAGCAGTACTTC	CASRKTSDVSYEQYF
TRBJ2-3	NA	NA	TRBV6-1	TGTGCCAGCAGTCGCGGGACTTTCAGCACAGATACGCAGTATTTT	CASSRGTFSTDTQYF
TRBJ2-3	NA	NA	TRBV6-5	TGTGCCAGCAGGGCCAGGGCAGATACGCAGTATTTT	CASRARADTQYF
TRBJ2-7	TRBD2	once	TRBV25-1	TGTGCCAGCAGTGACCCGACTAGCGGGTACGAGCAGTACTTC	CASSDPTSGYEQYF
TRBJ2-2	NA	NA	TRBV18	TGTGCCAGCTCACCCGGGAGAACAGGTGCCGGGGAGCTGTTTTTT	CASSPGRTGAGELFF
TRBJ2-7	TRBD1	NA	TRBV10-3	TGTGCCATCAGTGAGACACCGGGACAGGGGGCCTACGAGCAGTACTTC	CAISETPGQGAYEQYF
TRBJ1-1	NA	NA	TRBV15	TGTGCCACCAGCGGGGTTACCGGGGGCACTGAAGCTTTCTTT	CATSGVTGGTEAFF
TRBJ2-1	TRBD2	NA	TRBV4-3	TGCGCCAGCAGCCAAGATCGGGGACTAGTGAACGTCGATGAGCAGTTCTTC	CASSQDRGLVNVDEQFF
TRBJ1-1	NA	once	TRBV19	TGTGCCAGTAGTATAGGCAGGGTCAACACTGAAGCTTTCTTT	CASSIGRVNTEAFF
TRBJ1-1	TRBD1	NA	TRBV13	TGTGCCAGCAGCCTAGACAGGGGGAGGGTCGGGACTGAAGCTTTCTTT	CASSLDRGRVGTEAFF
TRBJ2-7	TRBD2	NA	TRBV11-2	TGTGCCAGCAGCTTAAGTCTGGGGACAGCGGGAGGGATCTACGAGCAGTACTTC	CASSLSLGTAGGIYEQYF
TRBJ2-5	TRBD2	NA	TRBV19	TGTGCCAGCTCCCCCCCTAGCGGGAGGAGCCAAGAGACCCAGTACTTC	CASSPPSGRSQETQYF
TRBJ2-5	NA	once	TRBV7-6	TGTGCCAGCAGCTTAGAGGGGCTACTAGCTCGGGGAGAGACCCAGTACTTC	CASSLEGLLARGETQYF
TRBJ2-7	TRBD2	NA	TRBV7-2	TGTGCCAGCAGCCAATCCGGGACTAGCGGGATGGAGCAGTACTTC	CASSQSGTSGMEQYF
TRBJ2-7	TRBD1	NA	TRBV7-9	TGTGCCAGCAGCTACAGGGGATCCTACGAGCAGTACTTC	CASSYRGSYEQYF
TRBJ2-3	NA	NA	TRBV27	TGTGCCAGCACCCCCTCCGTGGGAGAAAGCGAGGGTAGCGCAGATACGCAGTATTTT	CASTPSVGESEGSADTQYF
TRBJ2-6	TRBD1	once	TRBV6-1	TGTGCCAGCCAAGGGGGCTACTCTGGGGCCAACGTCCTGACTTTC	CASQGGYSGANVLTF
TRBJ1-2	TRBD1	once	TRBV6-1	TGTGCCAGCAGTGAGACCCACAGGGGGAGGAGTGGCTACACCTTC	CASSETHRGRSGYTF
TRBJ1-2	NA	NA	TRBV9	TGTGCCAGCAGCGTACTCGGGACACCTAACTATGGCTACACCTTC	CASSVLGTPNYGYTF
TRBJ1-2	NA	NA	TRBV28	TGTGCCGGAGGACAGTCGGGCTATGGCTACACCTTC	CAGGQSGYGYTF